This entry concerns a single T cell receptor beta chain. This sample is drawn from a study of blood T cell repertoires in COVID-19. Looked up from germline, CDR1 is GTSNPN and CDR2 is SVGIG (reference sequence). With V trimmed by 3 bases and J by 7 bases, 8 bases remained unmatched. The CDR3 totals 14 residues. Assay used: immunoSEQ multiplex PCR; TCRdb lists only in-frame clones, some missing. The sample lists some 200,000 clones; around four fifths were seen once. Followed longitudinally, the Seattle patients had been enrolled during active infection. The TCR originated in a woman aged 80 or older with COVID-19, enrolled during active disease. This chain links TRBV30 with TRBJ2-1, with 8 bases that match TRBD2. Material: peripheral blood. CDR3 amino acids: CAWSRLALANEQFF. The CDR3 DNA reads TGTGCCTGGAGCAGACTAGCGTTAGCGAATGAGCAGTTCTTC.